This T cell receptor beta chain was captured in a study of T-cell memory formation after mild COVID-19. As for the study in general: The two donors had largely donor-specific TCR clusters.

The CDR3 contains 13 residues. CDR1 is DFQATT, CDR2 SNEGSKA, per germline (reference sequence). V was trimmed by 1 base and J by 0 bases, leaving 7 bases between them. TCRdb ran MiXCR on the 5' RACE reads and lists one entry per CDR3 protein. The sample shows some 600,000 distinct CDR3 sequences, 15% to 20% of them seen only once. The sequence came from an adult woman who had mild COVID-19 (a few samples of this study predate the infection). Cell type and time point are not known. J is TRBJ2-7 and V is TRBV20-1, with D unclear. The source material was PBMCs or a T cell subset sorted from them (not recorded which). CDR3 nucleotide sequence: TGCAGTGCTAGAGGGCAGTACTCCTACGAGCAGTACTTC. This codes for CSARGQYSYEQYF.